These 18 T cell receptor beta chains were sequenced from one sample in a study of regulatory T cells in long-lasting Graves disease. Time point given: newly diagnosed GD, antithyroid drugs for less than 3 months. Scientists built the TCR library using RNA that was extracted from PBMCs. iRepertoire HTBI primers and Arm-PCR of CDR3 regions built TCR beta libraries. From the multiplex PCR reads, TCRdb called clonotypes with MiXCR, one entry per CDR3 protein. The sample lists approximately 400,000 distinct CDR3 sequences; over 14% were seen once. Another study also made use of these data, one on T cells in Graves' hyperthyroidism and ophthalmopathy.

The sample consisted of peripheral blood mononuclear cells (PBMCs), taken at new diagnosis, from a patient treated with antithyroid drugs. Receptors originate from a woman in her thirties or forties with Graves disease.

Worth noting for this clonotype: The germline gene is not matched at one end of the junction; a read error may be the cause. The J gene is TRBJ2-4, the V gene TRBV12-3 or TRBV12-4, with a weak D call TRBD2 (7 bases). The CDR3 sequence is 17 residues long. The CDR3 sequence is CASSPGTGRGGRNTQYF. The CDR3 DNA follows: TGTGCCAGCAGTCCGGGGACTGGAAGGGGGGGCAGAAACACTCAGTACTTC.

In the case of this clonotype: A single base separates this from a much larger clone, so it may be a read error. The chain carries TRBV12-3 or TRBV12-4 and TRBJ2-2; D is possibly TRBD2 (6 bases). The CDR3 sequence is 14 residues long. CDR3 nucleotide sequence: TGTGCCAGCATGTACCGTACGGGGACCGGGGGGCTGTTTTTT. Translated, it gives CASMYRTGTGGLFF.

This clonotype was observed a handful of times. This chain joins TRBV19 and TRBJ2-5; TRBD2 aligns across 8 bases. J lost 5 bases, V lost 7 bases, and 9 bases had no gene match. Per the germline V gene, CDR1 is LNHDA and CDR2 is SQIVND (reference sequence). The CDR3 contains 14 residues. CDR3 amino acids: CASTLTSVRETQYF. The CDR3 nucleotides are TGTGCCAGTACCCTGACTAGCGTGAGGGAGACCCAGTACTTC.

This clonotype was picked up many times. The gene calls are TRBV7-3 and TRBJ2-2, with D perhaps TRBD1 (5 bases). This CDR3 comprises 13 residues. V was pared by 4 bases and J by 7 bases, with 10 bases between. Germline CDR1 reads SGHTA; CDR2 reads FQGTGA. This CDR3 reads CASSYLQGGELFF. In nucleotides, the CDR3 is TGTGCCAGCAGCTACCTCCAGGGCGGGGAGCTGTTTTTT.

This clonotype occurred many times. The rearrangement links TRBV6-2 or TRBV6-3 to TRBJ2-7; D not certain. This CDR3 has 13 amino acids. Germline values: CDR1 MNHEY, CDR2 SVGEGT. The V and J ends lost 7 bases and 2 bases respectively, with 12 bases between them. The CDR3 region has the DNA TGTGCCAGCACCTCAGTTTACGCCTACGAGCAGTACTTC. This codes for CASTSVYAYEQYF.

This clonotype was recorded at least ten times. This chain uses TRBV27 with TRBJ2-1; D is ambiguous. The CDR3 consists of 14 residues. Germline-derived CDR1 and CDR2 are MNHEY and SMNVEV (reference sequence). Trimming left V 7 bases short and J 0 bases short, with 10 bases between. The CDR3 DNA reads TGTGCCAGCACTGGGTCGAGCTCCTACAATGAGCAGTTCTTC. Its protein product is CASTGSSSYNEQFF.

In this sample, this clonotype turned up many times. The chain employs TRBV7-6 and TRBJ2-1, with 7 bases aligning to TRBD2. V shed 5 bases and J 4 bases; nucleotides not matched to a gene: 11. Germline lookup yields CDR1 SGHVS and CDR2 FNYEAQ. The CDR3 runs to 16 residues. The CDR3 DNA reads as TGTGCCAGCAGCACCGCGGGGCTAGCGGAGTACAATGAGCAGTTCTTC. This codes for CASSTAGLAEYNEQFF.

In this sample, this clonotype turned up many times. The chain combines TRBV20-1 with TRBJ2-7; 7 nucleotides align to TRBD1. The ends lost 2 bases at V and 3 bases at J; junction bases unmatched: 16. Germline CDR1 DFQATT, CDR2 SNEGSKA (reference sequence). This CDR3 region has 17 residues. CDR3 DNA sequence: TGCAGTGCTAGAAACCCACGGACAGGTAGAGGCTTCTACGAGCAGTACTTC. Its translation is CSARNPRTGRGFYEQYF.

Ten or more counts support this clonotype. This rearrangement joins TRBV15 to TRBJ1-1; weak D call: TRBD1 (6 bases). Germline CDR1 reads LNHNV; CDR2 reads YYDKDF (reference sequence). This CDR3 has 14 residues. V was shortened by 1 base and J by 10 bases, with 16 bases between the two germline ends. For the CDR3, the DNA is TGTGCCACCAGCAGAGTCAGGACAGAACCGCCAGCTTTCTTT. Its translation: CATSRVRTEPPAFF.

This clonotype was counted between two and nine times. This rearrangement joins TRBV7-2 to TRBJ1-5, with 11 positions matching TRBD1. The CDR3 has 17 residues. Germline V gives CDR1 SGHTA, CDR2 FQGNSA. Trimming at V came to 5 bases and at J to 2 bases, leaving 8 bases not matched to a gene. This CDR3 reads CASSLGTGGGRNQPQHF. The CDR3 DNA reads TGTGCCAGCAGCCTCGGGACAGGGGGTGGTCGCAATCAGCCCCAGCATTTT.

Ten or more counts support this clonotype. The chain links TRBV27 to TRBJ2-1; the D call may be TRBD1 or TRBD2 (5 bases each). The CDR3 spans 16 residues. CDR1 is MNHEY, CDR2 SMNVEV, per germline (reference sequence). Deletions cut 5 bases from V and 5 bases from J, with 19 bases between. The CDR3 DNA reads TGTGCCAGCAGTGGGGACCCGCCTACCCCCGACAATGAGCAGTTCTTC. It specifies CASSGDPPTPDNEQFF.

This clonotype was found a few times. Its ends do not fully match the called genes, so a read error is possible. The genes are TRBV4-1 and TRBJ2-7; TRBD2 is a possible D gene (5 bases). Germline V lookup: CDR1 MGHRA, CDR2 YSYEKL. This CDR3 comprises 14 residues. CDR3 region: CASSQGLGAYEQYF. CDR3 sequence (DNA): TGTGCCAGCAGCCAAGGTCTGGGAGCATACGAGCAGTACTTC.

The table lists this clonotype with many counts. The chain employs TRBV12-3 or TRBV12-4 and TRBJ2-3, with D perhaps TRBD2 (5 bases). V was shortened by 6 bases and J by 3 bases, with 16 bases between the two germline ends. The CDR3 sequence is 15 residues long. The CDR3 spells CASSLPPGSTDTQYF. As DNA, the CDR3 is TGTGCCAGCAGCCTTCCCCCGGGGTCTACAGATACGCAGTATTTT.

Remarks on this clonotype: This sequence may be a read error, since a much larger clone differs from it by one base. The missing conserved phenylalanine or tryptophan at the end of this CDR3 makes a read error likely. The rearrangement uses TRBV2 and TRBJ1-2; D ambiguous. CDR1 and CDR2 from the germline V gene are SNHLY and FYNNEI. V was pared by 6 bases and J by 7 bases, with 12 bases between. This CDR3 is built from 12 residues. The CDR3 bases are TGTGCCAGCAGCCTCCCGGCGGGTGGCTACACCTCC. It translates to CASSLPAGGYTS.

This clonotype was detected ten times or more. The CDR3 region has the DNA TGTGCCAGCAGTTTGACGGGAGGGAACGAGCAGTACTTC. Its protein is CASSLTGGNEQYF. The V gene is TRBV12-3 or TRBV12-4, the J gene TRBJ2-7; 8 bases fit TRBD2. The CDR3 runs to 13 residues. V was clipped by 3 bases and J by 5 bases; unmatched bases: 3.

This clonotype was picked up many times. The V and J genes are TRBV2 and TRBJ2-1, with D possibly matching TRBD2 (6 bases). The length of the CDR3 is 15 residues. Germline lookup yields CDR1 SNHLY and CDR2 FYNNEI. Trimming left V 2 bases short and J 6 bases short, with 14 bases between. The CDR3: CASSERTISANEQFF. Here the CDR3 DNA reads TGTGCCAGCAGTGAAAGGACTATATCGGCCAATGAGCAGTTCTTC.

This clonotype was observed at least ten times. The gene calls are TRBV12-3 or TRBV12-4 and TRBJ1-4; D remains ambiguous. Trimming shortened V by 1 base and J by 7 bases, and 7 bases separated the two germline ends. The CDR3 is 13 amino acids. The CDR3 spells CASSLVGSEKLFF. CDR3 nucleotide sequence: TGTGCCAGCAGTTTAGTGGGGTCTGAAAAACTGTTTTTT.

This clonotype was seen a few times. This may arise from a read error, as a much more abundant clone is one base away. The chain carries TRBV2 and TRBJ2-3; 10 bases match TRBD1. This CDR3 region has 15 residues. CDR1 SNHLY and CDR2 FYNNEI come from the germline V gene. J gave up 4 bases and V 6 bases, and 7 bases lay outside the gene matches. This CDR3 reads CASRIGQGDSDTQYF. CDR3 sequence (DNA): TGTGCCAGCAGGATAGGACAGGGGGACTCAGATACGCAGTATTTT. Using reference TRBV2 and TRBJ2-3 for the parts outside the CDR3, the full variable domain is EPEVTQTPSHQVTQMGQEVILRCVPISNHLYFYWYRQILGQKVEFLVSFYNNEISEKSEIFDDQFSVERPDGSNFTLKIRSTKLEDSAMYFCASRIGQGDSDTQYFGPGTRLTVL.